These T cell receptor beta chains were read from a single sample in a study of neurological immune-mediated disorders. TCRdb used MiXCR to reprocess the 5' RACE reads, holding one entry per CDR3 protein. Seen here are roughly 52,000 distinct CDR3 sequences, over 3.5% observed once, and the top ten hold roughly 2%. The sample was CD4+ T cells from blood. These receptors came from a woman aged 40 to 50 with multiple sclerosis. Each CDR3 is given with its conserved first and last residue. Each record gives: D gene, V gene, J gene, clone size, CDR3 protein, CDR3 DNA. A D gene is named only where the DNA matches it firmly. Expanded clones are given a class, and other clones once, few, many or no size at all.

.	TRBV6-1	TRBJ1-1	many	CASSEEIGRFAEAFF	TGTGCCAGCAGTGAAGAAATAGGGAGGTTCGCTGAAGCTTTCTTT
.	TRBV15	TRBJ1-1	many	CATSIRQVPIGGTEAFF	TGTGCCACCAGCATAAGACAGGTCCCAATTGGTGGCACTGAAGCTTTCTTT
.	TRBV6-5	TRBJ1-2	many	CASSDSYGYTF	TGTGCCAGCAGCGACAGCTATGGCTACACCTTC
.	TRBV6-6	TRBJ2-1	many	CASSFLHNEQFF	TGTGCCAGCAGTTTCCTACACAATGAGCAGTTCTTC
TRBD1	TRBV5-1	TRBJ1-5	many	CASSLQPIGQGANQPQHF	TGCGCCAGCAGCCTACAGCCCATTGGACAGGGGGCAAATCAGCCCCAGCATTTT
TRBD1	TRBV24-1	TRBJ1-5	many	CATSVQGAQGNQPQHF	TGTGCCACCAGTGTGCAGGGGGCACAGGGCAATCAGCCCCAGCATTTT
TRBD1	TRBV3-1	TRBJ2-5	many	CASSRTGTYQETQYF	TGTGCCAGCAGCCGGACAGGGACGTACCAAGAGACCCAGTACTTC
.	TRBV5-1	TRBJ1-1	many	CASSVQVMNTEAFF	TGCGCCAGCAGCGTGCAGGTCATGAACACTGAAGCTTTCTTT
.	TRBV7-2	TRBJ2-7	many	CASSSTPGPLGYF	TGTGCCAGCAGCTCTACTCCCGGGCCCTTGGGGTACTTC
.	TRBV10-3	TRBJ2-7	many	CAISEPREETGYEQYF	TGTGCCATCAGTGAGCCCCGGGAAGAAACGGGCTACGAGCAGTACTTC
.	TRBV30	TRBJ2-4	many	CAWTGEWAGSNIQYF	TGTGCCTGGACCGGGGAGTGGGCGGGCAGCAACATTCAGTACTTC
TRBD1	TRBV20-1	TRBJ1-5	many	CSARRGGGWPQHF	TGCAGTGCCCGGAGAGGGGGCGGGTGGCCCCAGCATTTT
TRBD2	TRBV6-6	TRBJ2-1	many	CASSSIRAGSGNEQFF	TGTGCCAGCAGTTCGATCCGAGCGGGGTCAGGCAATGAGCAGTTCTTC
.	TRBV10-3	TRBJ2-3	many	CAIRRTGSLTDTQYF	TGTGCCATCAGGCGAACAGGGTCCCTCACAGATACGCAGTATTTT
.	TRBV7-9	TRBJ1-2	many	CASSLDLNSYGYTF	TGTGCCAGCAGCTTAGATCTCAACAGCTATGGCTACACCTTC
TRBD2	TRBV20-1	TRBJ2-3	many	CSAVAGGSTDTQYF	TGCAGTGCTGTAGCGGGGGGGAGCACAGATACGCAGTATTTT
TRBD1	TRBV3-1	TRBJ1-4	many	CASSQDSQGGEKLFF	TGTGCCAGCAGCCAAGACTCACAGGGGGGGGAAAAACTGTTTTTT
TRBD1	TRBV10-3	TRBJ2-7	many	CAISGRRGQGSSYEQYF	TGTGCCATCAGTGGACGCCGAGGACAGGGAAGCTCCTACGAGCAGTACTTC
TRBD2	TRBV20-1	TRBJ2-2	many	CSARDITSGGTGELFF	TGCAGTGCTAGAGATATTACTAGCGGGGGCACCGGGGAGCTGTTTTTT
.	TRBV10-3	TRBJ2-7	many	CAISIRGVSYEQYF	TGTGCCATCAGTATTCGAGGGGTCTCCTACGAGCAGTACTTC
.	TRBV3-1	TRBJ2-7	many	CASSQGPAGSVEQYF	TGTGCCAGCAGCCAAGGACCGGCAGGGTCGGTCGAGCAGTACTTC
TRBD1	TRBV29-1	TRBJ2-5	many	CSVGQGIQETQYF	TGCAGCGTCGGACAGGGGATACAAGAGACCCAGTACTTC
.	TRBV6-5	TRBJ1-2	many	CASKAQDYGYTF	TGTGCCAGCAAGGCACAGGACTATGGCTACACCTTC
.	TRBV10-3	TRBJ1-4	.	CAINVGPRNEKLFF	TGTGCCATCAACGTAGGGCCCAGGAATGAAAAACTGTTTTTT
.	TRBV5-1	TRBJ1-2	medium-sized	CASSLESVNYGYTF	TGCGCCAGCAGCTTGGAGTCTGTGAACTATGGCTACACCTTC
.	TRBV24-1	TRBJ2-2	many	CATSAALPGELFF	TGTGCCACCAGTGCGGCCCTCCCCGGGGAGCTGTTTTTT
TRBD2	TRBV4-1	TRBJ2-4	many	CASSAAGSAKNIQYF	TGCGCCAGCAGCGCAGCGGGGTCAGCCAAAAACATTCAGTACTTC
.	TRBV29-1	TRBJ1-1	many	CSVEEVGKGAFF	TGCAGCGTTGAAGAGGTTGGTAAGGGAGCTTTCTTT
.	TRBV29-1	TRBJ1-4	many	CSGRDANEKLFF	TGCAGCGGCCGGGACGCAAATGAAAAACTGTTTTTT
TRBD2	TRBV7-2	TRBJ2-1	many	CASTPGRAGGNNEQFF	TGTGCCAGCACTCCGGGCCGGGCGGGGGGCAACAATGAGCAGTTCTTC
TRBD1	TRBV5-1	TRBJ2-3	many	CASSLGQAYSSTDTQYF	TGCGCCAGCAGCCTGGGACAGGCTTATTCTAGCACAGATACGCAGTATTTT
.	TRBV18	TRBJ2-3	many	CASSPNDDTQYF	TGTGCCAGCTCACCTAACGACGATACGCAGTATTTT
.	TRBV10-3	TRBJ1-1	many	CAISGEEGTEAFF	TGTGCCATCAGTGGGGAGGAAGGCACTGAAGCTTTCTTT
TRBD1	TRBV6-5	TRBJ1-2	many	CASRADLGQAGGGYTF	TGTGCCAGCAGGGCCGATTTAGGACAGGCCGGGGGTGGCTACACCTTC
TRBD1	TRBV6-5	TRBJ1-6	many	CASSSDRDYNSPLHF	TGTGCCAGCAGTTCGGACAGGGACTATAATTCACCCCTCCACTTT
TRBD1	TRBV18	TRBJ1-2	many	CASSPAPQGAGYGYTF	TGTGCCAGCTCACCAGCACCACAGGGGGCAGGCTATGGCTACACCTTC
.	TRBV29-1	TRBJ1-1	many	CSAGDTVEAFF	TGCAGCGCCGGAGACACTGTTGAAGCTTTCTTT
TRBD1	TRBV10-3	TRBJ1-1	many	CAISVLEQGAVNTEAFF	TGTGCCATCAGTGTGTTAGAACAGGGGGCAGTGAACACTGAAGCTTTCTTT
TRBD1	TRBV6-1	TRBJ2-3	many	CASNRGPTDTQYF	TGTGCCAGTAACAGGGGGCCCACAGATACGCAGTATTTT
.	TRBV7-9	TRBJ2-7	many	CASSPPPRFGYEQYF	TGTGCCAGCAGCCCCCCACCCCGGTTCGGTTACGAGCAGTACTTC
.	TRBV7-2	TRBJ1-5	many	CASSSQGSQPQHF	TGTGCCAGCAGCTCTCAGGGGAGCCAGCCCCAGCATTTT
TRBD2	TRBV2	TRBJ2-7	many	CASSPTSGANYEQYF	TGTGCCAGCAGTCCGACTAGCGGGGCCAACTACGAGCAGTACTTC
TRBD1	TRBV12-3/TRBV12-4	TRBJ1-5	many	CASSLRQGGQPQHF	TGTGCCAGCAGTTTAAGACAGGGAGGCCAGCCCCAGCATTTT
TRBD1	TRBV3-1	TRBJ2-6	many	CASSPDRGVANVLTF	TGTGCCAGCAGCCCCGACAGGGGAGTGGCCAACGTCCTGACTTTC
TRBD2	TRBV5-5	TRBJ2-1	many	CASSWDSGGARDEQFF	TGTGCCAGCAGCTGGGATAGCGGGGGGGCCAGGGATGAGCAGTTCTTC
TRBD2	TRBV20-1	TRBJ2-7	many	CSARERGGSYEQYF	TGCAGTGCTAGGGAGCGGGGGGGCTCCTACGAGCAGTACTTC
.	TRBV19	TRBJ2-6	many	CASSIDSKSGANVLTF	TGTGCCAGTAGCATCGACTCGAAGTCTGGGGCCAACGTCCTGACTTTC
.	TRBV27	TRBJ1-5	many	CASSPGWEGNQPQHF	TGTGCCAGCAGCCCTGGCTGGGAGGGCAATCAGCCCCAGCATTTT
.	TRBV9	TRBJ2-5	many	CASSVDPTDQETQYF	TGTGCCAGCAGCGTAGACCCGACGGATCAAGAGACCCAGTACTTC
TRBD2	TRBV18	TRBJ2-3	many	CASSPGLGGGQYF	TGTGCCAGCTCACCGGGACTAGGCGGAGGGCAGTATTTT
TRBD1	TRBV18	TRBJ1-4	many	CASSRSQGANEKLFF	TGTGCCAGCTCGCGCTCACAGGGGGCGAATGAAAAACTGTTTTTT
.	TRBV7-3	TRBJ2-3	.	CASSLGVYTDTQYF	TGTGCCAGCAGCTTAGGGGTCTACACAGATACGCAGTATTTT